The next 5 T cell receptor beta chains were all read from a single sample in a study of T cells in Graves' hyperthyroidism and ophthalmopathy. From RNA transcripts, TCR beta CDR3 regions were amplified. The HTBI set primed first-round TCR CDR3 RT-PCR. MiXCR, applied by TCRdb to the multiplex PCR reads, yields one record per CDR3 protein. This table has some 690,000 distinct CDR3 sequences, 17% appearing once. The material sequenced was blood. The receptor set was obtained from a middle-aged man with Graves' hyperthyroidism.

This clonotype has just a few counts. The chain couples TRBV20-1 to TRBJ2-3; D possibly corresponds to TRBD2 (5 bases). This CDR3 spans 15 amino acids. Per the germline V gene, CDR1 is DFQATT and CDR2 is SNEGSKA (reference sequence). The V end was cut by 3 bases, the J end by 0 bases, with 13 bases between. As DNA, the CDR3 is TGCAGTGCTAGGACCCCGAGGACTAGCACAGATACGCAGTATTTT. Encoded protein: CSARTPRTSTDTQYF.

In its sample, this clonotype was seen a few times. J is TRBJ2-7 and V is TRBV28, with unresolved D. Per germline, CDR1 MDHEN and CDR2 SYDVKM. The CDR3 loop spans 17 amino acids. The V end was cut by 3 bases, the J end by 0 bases, with 18 bases between. The CDR3 coding sequence is TGTGCCAGCAGTTTCTCTCTCGGCCAGGCCAACTCCTACGAGCAGTACTTC. Protein: CASSFSLGQANSYEQYF. The full variable domain, rest sourced from reference TRBV28 and TRBJ2-7, is DVKVTQSSRYLVKRTGEKVFLECVQDMDHENMFWYRQDPGLGLRLIYFSYDVKMKEKGDIPEGYSVSREKKERFSLILESASTNQTSMYLCASSFSLGQANSYEQYFGPGTRLTVT.

The chain has TRBV5-5 and TRBJ2-7, with D perhaps matching TRBD1 (6 bases). Trimming pared 1 base from V and 3 bases from J, leaving 8 bases between. Germline CDR1 SGHKS, CDR2 YYEKEE (reference sequence). The CDR3 consists of 13 residues. This CDR3 is CASSLRDIYEQYF. CDR3 bases: TGTGCCAGCAGCTTGCGGGACATCTACGAGCAGTACTTC.

This rearrangement joins TRBV19 to TRBJ1-5; D ambiguous. Germline loops: CDR1 LNHDA, CDR2 SQIVND (reference sequence). V dropped 3 bases and J dropped 3 bases, with 15 bases sitting between them. CDR3 size: 16 residues. For the CDR3, the DNA is TGTGCCAGTAGTATGGGTAGCGGGCAGATCAATCAGCCCCAGCATTTT. Translation gives CASSMGSGQINQPQHF. The whole variable domain, filled in from reference TRBV19 and TRBJ1-5, reads DGGITQSPKYLFRKEGQNVTLSCEQNLNHDAMYWYRQDPGQGLRLIYYSQIVNDFQKGDIAEGYSVSREKKESFPLTVTSAQKNPTAFYLCASSMGSGQINQPQHFGDGTRLSIL.

This clonotype was seen at least ten times. The rearrangement uses TRBV19 and TRBJ2-2; no firm D call. Germline lookup yields CDR1 LNHDA and CDR2 SQIVND (reference sequence). Trimming removed 8 bases from V and 5 bases from J, with 6 bases in between. This CDR3 spans 11 amino acids. CDR3 loop: CASDSTGELFF. The CDR3 DNA is TGTGCCAGTGATAGTACCGGGGAGCTGTTTTTT.